The present entry profiles one T cell receptor (beta chain) with its context. In germline, CDR1 is SEHNR, CDR2 FQNEAQ (reference sequence). This CDR3 has 11 amino acids. The V end lost 5 bases, the J end lost 7 bases, and 6 bases lay between the germline ends. Some clones are missing from TCRdb's copy, which holds only in-frame ones; the method was immunoSEQ multiplex PCR. The top ten clones hold approximately 3% of a sample with 95,000 to 110,000 clones, around 80% of them seen once. The sample belongs to a study of T cell clones after liver transplantation. Study-wide background: Pre-transplant mixed lymphocyte reactions yielded third-party-reactive TCRbeta sequences as comparators for graft-donor-reactive sequences.

This chain joins TRBV7-9 and TRBJ2-1; D unresolved. The sample was CD4+ T cells from blood, taken roughly 50 months after liver transplant. The clonotype originates from a human patient who received a liver transplant. Some of the T cells might come from the graft donor. CDR3 DNA: TGTGCCAGCAGCCCCGCAAATGAGCAGTTCTTC. Protein: CASSPANEQFF.